Presented here are 19 T cell receptor beta chains from one specimen sequenced in a study of cytomegalovirus exposure and HLA in healthy donors (dated by TCRdb to the late 2010s). The protocol used for the library was the immunoSEQ multiplex PCR assay. The multiplex PCR relied on a mix of 60 forward primers for TCR Vbeta segments and 13 reverse primers for TCR Jbeta segments. The clones in this table, taken by TCRdb from immuneACCESS, are in-frame only. Not every clone is retained; where verified, under half of the shortfall comes from an unresolved V gene, and the cause of the rest is unknown. The sample table holds more than 120,000 clones, of which 82% were seen once. The top ten clonotypes cover 2.5% of the sample. The source material was PBMCs. Every receptor here comes from a male donor in good health and CMV-seronegative.

The chain combines TRBV7-9 with TRBJ1-5, with D unclear. V was clipped by 5 bases and J by 7 bases, with 15 bases between them. The CDR3 loop spans 14 amino acids. Germline assignment: CDR1 SEHNR and CDR2 FQNEAQ (reference sequence). The DNA of the CDR3 is TGTGCCAGCAGCCCGGACGGAGGGCAACAGCCCCAGCATTTT. This encodes CASSPDGGQQPQHF.

CDR3 sequence: CASSTSGASTDTQYF. CDR3 coding DNA: TGCGCCAGCAGCACCAGCGGGGCCAGCACAGATACGCAGTATTTT. This chain links TRBV5-1 with TRBJ2-3; 7 bases are a match to TRBD2. This CDR3 has 15 amino acids. The germline gives CDR1 SGHRS, CDR2 YFSETQ. J lost 0 bases, V lost 4 bases, and 5 bases had no gene match. The full variable domain, its missing parts supplied by reference TRBV5-1 and TRBJ2-3, is KAGVTQTPRYLIKTRGQQVTLSCSPISGHRSVSWYQQTPGQGLQFLFEYFSETQRNKGNFPGRFSGRQFSNSRSEMNVSTLELGDSALYLCASSTSGASTDTQYFGPGTRLTVL.

The chain recombines TRBV7-8 with TRBJ2-7; a possible D gene is TRBD1 (5 bases). Trimming took off 5 bases at V and 10 bases at J, with 18 bases between the two ends. CDR1 and CDR2 from the germline V gene are SGHVS and FQNEAQ. CDR3 size: 13 residues. The CDR3, as DNA: TGTGCCAGCAGCATAGACCTACAGGCGGCCCAGTACTTC. Translated, it gives CASSIDLQAAQYF.

Relative to its sample, this clone is medium-sized. The rearrangement links TRBV7-9 to TRBJ2-1; D uncertain. Trimming took 1 base from V and 3 from J, leaving 16 bases between them. The CDR3 runs to 17 residues. Germline CDR1 and CDR2: SEHNR and FQNEAQ (reference sequence). The chain's CDR3 is CASSLDMAIYYYNEQFF. As DNA, the CDR3 is TGTGCCAGCAGCTTAGACATGGCCATTTACTACTACAATGAGCAGTTCTTC.

The rearrangement uses TRBV19 and TRBJ2-7, with D uncertain. This CDR3 has 13 residues. Germline CDR1 LNHDA, CDR2 SQIVND (reference sequence). The V end lost 5 bases, the J end lost 3 bases, and 11 bases lay between the germline ends. The CDR3 nucleotides are TGTGCCAGTAGTCCGGATCGCGGCTACGAGCAGTACTTC. Its protein product is CASSPDRGYEQYF.

The genes are TRBV5-4 and TRBJ2-1; TRBD2 matches 9 bases. This CDR3 is 16 amino acids long. Germline CDR1 reads SGHNT; CDR2 reads YYREEE (reference sequence). V gave up 4 bases and J gave up 2 bases; unmatched junction bases: 7. This CDR3 is CASSTKAGGPYNEQFF. DNA for the CDR3: TGTGCCAGCAGCACGAAAGCGGGAGGACCCTACAATGAGCAGTTCTTC.

The chain joins TRBV15 to TRBJ2-3; D might be TRBD2 (6 bases). The CDR3 runs to 16 residues. The germline CDR1 and CDR2 sequences are LNHNV and YYDKDF (reference sequence). V was clipped by 0 bases and J by 3 bases, with 13 bases between them. The CDR3 here is CATSRDHDGLTDTQYF. In nucleotides, the CDR3 is TGTGCCACCAGCAGAGACCACGATGGACTAACAGATACGCAGTATTTT.

This clone was recorded only once. The V and J genes are TRBV9 and TRBJ2-3; tentative D call: TRBD2 (6 bases). This CDR3 is built from 18 residues. The germline gives CDR1 SGDLS, CDR2 YYNGEE. Trimming shortened V by 0 bases and J by 0 bases, and 17 bases separated the two germline ends. The CDR3 DNA follows: TGTGCCAGCAGCGTAGCCGGTCAGACGGGGGAAAGCACAGATACGCAGTATTTT. This translates into CASSVAGQTGESTDTQYF.

This CDR3 reads CATRSGRRRSYNEQFF. The DNA for the CDR3 is TGTGCCACACGTAGCGGGAGGAGACGCTCCTACAATGAGCAGTTCTTC. V gene TRBV28 combines with J gene TRBJ2-1; 10 bases agree with TRBD2. CDR3 length: 16 amino acids. With 10 bases clipped from V and 0 bases from J, the junction kept 9 bases outside the gene matches. Germline-derived CDR1 and CDR2 are MDHEN and SYDVKM.

The rearrangement joins TRBV29-1 to TRBJ2-5; tentative D call: TRBD1 (6 bases). V was shortened by 0 bases and J by 2 bases, with 10 bases between the two germline ends. CDR1 SQVTM and CDR2 ANQGSEA come from the germline V gene. The CDR3 totals 14 residues. The CDR3 here is CSVEDLGAQETQYF. CDR3 in DNA: TGCAGCGTTGAAGATCTGGGGGCGCAAGAGACCCAGTACTTC.

This clone was seen more than once but under ten times. This sequence joins TRBV30 and TRBJ1-5, with 7 nucleotides matching TRBD1. Trimming removed 5 bases from V and 1 base from J; junction bases left unmatched: 5. This CDR3 is built from 14 residues. Germline V lookup: CDR1 GTSNPN, CDR2 SVGIG (reference sequence). Here the CDR3 reads CAWSGGQSNQPQHF. The CDR3 region has the DNA TGTGCCTGGTCAGGGGGACAAAGCAATCAGCCCCAGCATTTT.

The V and J genes are TRBV6-5 and TRBJ2-2; TRBD2 matches 8 bases. The CDR3 runs 15 residues. Losses at the gene ends were 5 bases for V and 5 bases for J; bases not matched to a gene: 7. The germline gives CDR1 MNHEY, CDR2 SVGAGI. CDR3 DNA: TGTGCCAGCAGTAATGCGGGACTAGATACCGGGGAGCTGTTTTTT. This translates into CASSNAGLDTGELFF.

The chain links TRBV19 to TRBJ2-7; 7 nucleotides line up with TRBD2. This CDR3 has 14 amino acids. Germline V gene data show CDR1 as LNHDA and CDR2 as SQIVND (reference sequence). With V trimmed by 2 bases and J by 6 bases, 7 bases remained unmatched. As DNA, the CDR3 is TGTGCCAGTAGTATATTTTTGGGGGGGAGCGAGCAGTACTTC. Amino acid sequence: CASSIFLGGSEQYF. The whole variable domain, remainder taken from reference TRBV19 and TRBJ2-7, is DGGITQSPKYLFRKEGQNVTLSCEQNLNHDAMYWYRQDPGQGLRLIYYSQIVNDFQKGDIAEGYSVSREKKESFPLTVTSAQKNPTAFYLCASSIFLGGSEQYFGPGTRLTVT.

V and J are TRBV4-1 and TRBJ1-5; possibly TRBD1 for D (5 bases). Germline values: CDR1 MGHRA, CDR2 YSYEKL. V was clipped by 4 bases and J by 9 bases, with 22 bases between them. The CDR3 length is 16 residues. CDR3 protein: CASSLGAGTGLLPQHF. The CDR3 DNA follows: TGCGCCAGCAGCCTCGGAGCTGGGACTGGCCTCTTGCCCCAGCATTTT.

V is TRBV29-1 and J is TRBJ1-1; D ambiguous. Germline CDR1 is SQVTM and CDR2 is ANQGSEA. With 7 bases removed from V and 1 base from J, the gap between germline ends came to 13 bases. The CDR3 length is 13 residues. Here the CDR3 reads CSAGQSTNTEAFF. The DNA of the CDR3 is TGCAGCGCTGGGCAGTCTACGAACACTGAAGCTTTCTTT.

V gene TRBV18 combines with J gene TRBJ1-2; the match to TRBD1 covers 7 bases. V was clipped by 0 bases and J by 7 bases; unmatched bases: 8. Germline V gene data show CDR1 as KGHSH and CDR2 as LQKENI. The CDR3 sequence is 15 residues long. The chain's CDR3 is CASSPPARGASGYTF. The DNA of the CDR3 is TGTGCCAGCTCACCACCGGCCAGGGGGGCGAGTGGCTACACCTTC.

The gene calls are TRBV6-4 and TRBJ2-7; 12 positions match TRBD2. The V segment lost 5 bases and the J segment 5 bases; nucleotides outside the gene matches: 7. The CDR3 consists of 15 residues. Germline V gene data show CDR1 as MRHNA and CDR2 as SNTAGT. The CDR3 bases are TGTGCCAGCAGTCCCCTAGCGGGAGGGCCCCACGAGCAGTACTTC. Translating it yields CASSPLAGGPHEQYF.

The chain combines TRBV5-6 with TRBJ2-5; 7 nucleotides line up with TRBD2. The germline CDR1 and CDR2 sequences are SGHDT and YYEEEE. The CDR3 extends over 13 amino acids. J lost 8 bases, V lost 3 bases, and 7 bases had no gene match. The CDR3 is CASSWGGKPTQYF. Written as DNA, the CDR3 is TGTGCCAGCAGCTGGGGGGGGAAGCCTACCCAGTACTTC.

The chain uses TRBV11-2 and TRBJ2-7; a weak D match, TRBD2 (7 bases). This CDR3 has 13 amino acids. Trimming removed 7 bases at V and 4 bases at J, with 14 bases between. Germline CDR1 and CDR2: SGHAT and FQNNGV. The CDR3 bases are TGTGCCAGCACACTTAGGGGGGGATACGAGCAGTACTTC. This codes for CASTLRGGYEQYF.